One and the same sample provided the 8 T cell receptor beta chains below, sequenced in a study of T cell repertoires in cytomegalovirus infection. TCRdb passed the reads through MiXCR, listing each CDR3 protein once. The sample contains nearly 450,000 distinct CDR3 sequences, 25% to 40% of which appear only once. Sequenced: PBMCs. These receptors came from a human donor in good health (CMV status not recorded). Some clones in this sample may be carry-over from other donors' samples.

Remarks on this clonotype: Germline and junction disagree at one end, which may indicate a read error. The chain has TRBV4-2 and TRBJ2-3, with 12 bases fitting TRBD2. There are 18 residues in the CDR3. CDR1 is LGHNA and CDR2 is YNFKEQ in the germline V gene. The CDR3, as DNA: TGTGACAGCAGCCAAGATAAACAACTAGCGGGAGGAACAGATCCGAAGTATTTT. Amino acid sequence: CDSSQDKQLAGGTDPKYF.

This clonotype was seen more than once but under ten times. V usage is TRBV4-3 and J usage is TRBJ1-1; D is perhaps TRBD1 (6 bases). Trimming took 6 bases from V and 2 from J, leaving 16 bases between them. The CDR3 covers 15 residues. Germline CDR1 is LGHNA and CDR2 is YSLEER. The CDR3 sequence is CASRARLQGNTEAFF. The DNA of the CDR3 is TGCGCCAGCAGAGCCCGGTTACAGGGCAACACTGAAGCTTTCTTT.

CDR3: CASSLTLGTANTGELFF. The CDR3 DNA reads TGTGCCAGCAGTTTAACACTCGGGACCGCGAACACCGGGGAGCTGTTTTTT. This chain connects TRBV12-3 or TRBV12-4 to TRBJ2-2, with D tentatively TRBD1 or TRBD2 (5 bases each). The germline V and J ends were trimmed by 2 bases and 0 bases, with 13 bases remaining between them. This CDR3 spans 17 amino acids.

The chain links TRBV3-1 to TRBJ2-1; weak D call: TRBD2 (6 bases). Germline V gives CDR1 LGHDT, CDR2 YNNKEL (reference sequence). Trimming pared 5 bases from V and 9 bases from J, leaving 14 bases between. This CDR3 has 13 amino acids. CDR3: CASSGGGFGEQFF. CDR3 in DNA: TGTGCCAGCAGCGGGGGAGGTTTCGGTGAGCAGTTCTTC.

This clonotype was detected only a few times. The rearrangement joins TRBV5-1 to TRBJ1-3; no firm D call. The ends were cut back, 1 base at V and 0 bases at J, with 14 bases in the middle. CDR3 length: 17 amino acids. Germline V CDR1 and CDR2: SGHRS, YFSETQ. In DNA form, the CDR3 reads TGCGCCAGCAGCTTGCTGAGTAGGGCGGACTCTGGAAACACCATATATTTT. This translates into CASSLLSRADSGNTIYF.

The chain links TRBV15 to TRBJ2-2; D is perhaps TRBD2 (7 bases). Per germline, CDR1 LNHNV and CDR2 YYDKDF (reference sequence). The CDR3 sequence is 17 residues long. Trimming removed 3 bases at V and 3 bases at J, with 17 bases between. The CDR3, as DNA: TGTGCCACCAGCAGTCCCCTGGGGGGGGCGGACACCGGGGAGCTGTTTTTT. Amino acids: CATSSPLGGADTGELFF.

A remark on this clonotype: It may be a read error: a sequence one base away is much more abundant. CDR3 sequence (DNA): TGTGCCAGCAGCCCTTATAATTCACCCCTCCTCTTT. It specifies CASSPYNSPLLF. The chain is built from TRBV7-2 and TRBJ1-6; D is undetermined. The CDR3 is 12 amino acids. Germline V gene sequence: CDR1 SGHTA, CDR2 FQGNSA.

This clonotype was picked up a small number of times. The chain recombines TRBV19 with TRBJ1-5; 7 nucleotides match TRBD1. In germline, CDR1 is LNHDA, CDR2 SQIVND (reference sequence). This CDR3 comprises 15 residues. V trimming: 7 bases; J trimming: 1 base; junction bases outside the gene matches: 7. This chain's CDR3 is CASTPGQRSNQPQHF. CDR3 in DNA: TGTGCCAGTACTCCGGGACAGAGAAGCAATCAGCCCCAGCATTTT.